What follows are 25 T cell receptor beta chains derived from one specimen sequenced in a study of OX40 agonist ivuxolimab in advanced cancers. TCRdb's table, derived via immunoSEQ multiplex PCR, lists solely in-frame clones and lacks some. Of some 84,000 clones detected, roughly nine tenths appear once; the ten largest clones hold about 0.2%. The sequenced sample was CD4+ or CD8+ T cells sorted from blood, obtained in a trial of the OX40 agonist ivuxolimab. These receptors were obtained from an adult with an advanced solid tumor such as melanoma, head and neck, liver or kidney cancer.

The DNA for the CDR3 is TGTGCCAGCAGTGCTTTTAACAGGGGAGGTACGCAGTATTTT. Its protein is CASSAFNRGGTQYF. The V gene is TRBV6-4, the J gene TRBJ2-3; a weak D match, TRBD1 (7 bases). The CDR3 consists of 14 residues. Germline CDR1 MRHNA, CDR2 SNTAGT. V lost 4 bases to trimming and J lost 8 bases, with 16 bases between them.

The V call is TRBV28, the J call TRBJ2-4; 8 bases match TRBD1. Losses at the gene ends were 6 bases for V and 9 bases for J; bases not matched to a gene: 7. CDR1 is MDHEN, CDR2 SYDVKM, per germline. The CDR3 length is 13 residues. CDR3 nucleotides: TGTGCCAGCAGCGGACAGGGCGGAACCATTCAGTACTTC. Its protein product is CASSGQGGTIQYF.

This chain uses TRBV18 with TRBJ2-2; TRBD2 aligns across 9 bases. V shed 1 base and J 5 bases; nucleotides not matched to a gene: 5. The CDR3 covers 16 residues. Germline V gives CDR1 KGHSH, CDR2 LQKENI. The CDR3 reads CASSPQGLATTGELFF. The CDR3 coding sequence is TGTGCCAGCTCACCACAGGGACTAGCAACAACCGGGGAGCTGTTTTTT.

CDR3 in amino acids: CASRQGTSGAQYF. The CDR3 DNA reads TGTGCCAGCAGACAAGGGACTAGCGGGGCTCAGTACTTC. This rearrangement joins TRBV2 to TRBJ2-7; 13 bases are a match to TRBD2. The CDR3 runs 13 residues. The V and J ends lost 6 bases and 10 bases, in that order; junction bases with no gene match: 6. CDR1 and CDR2 (germline): SNHLY, FYNNEI. Together with reference TRBV2 and TRBJ2-7, the CDR3 gives the full variable domain: EPEVTQTPSHQVTQMGQEVILRCVPISNHLYFYWYRQILGQKVEFLVSFYNNEISEKSEIFDDQFSVERPDGSNFTLKIRSTKLEDSAMYFCASRQGTSGAQYFGPGTRLTVT.

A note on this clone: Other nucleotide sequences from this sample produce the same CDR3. The CDR3 sequence: CASSTNYEQYF. DNA of the CDR3: TGTGCCAGTAGTACCAATTACGAGCAGTACTTC. This rearrangement joins TRBV27 to TRBJ2-7; D not resolved. This CDR3 contains 11 residues. Between the trimmed V and J ends, which lost 9 bases and 4 bases, there was a span of 10 bases. Germline loops: CDR1 MNHEY, CDR2 SMNVEV (reference sequence).

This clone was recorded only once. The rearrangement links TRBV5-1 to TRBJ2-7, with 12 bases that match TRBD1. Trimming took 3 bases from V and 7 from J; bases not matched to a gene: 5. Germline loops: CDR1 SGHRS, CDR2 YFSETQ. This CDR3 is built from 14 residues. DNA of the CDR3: TGCGCCAGCAGCTCGGGACAGGGGGCAGATGAGCAGTACTTC. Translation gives CASSSGQGADEQYF.

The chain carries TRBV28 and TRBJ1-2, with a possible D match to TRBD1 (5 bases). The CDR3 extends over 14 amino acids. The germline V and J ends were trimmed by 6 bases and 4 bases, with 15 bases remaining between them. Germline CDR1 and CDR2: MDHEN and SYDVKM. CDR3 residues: CASRGRGRGYGYTF. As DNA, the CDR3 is TGTGCCAGCAGAGGAAGGGGAAGGGGCTATGGCTACACCTTC.

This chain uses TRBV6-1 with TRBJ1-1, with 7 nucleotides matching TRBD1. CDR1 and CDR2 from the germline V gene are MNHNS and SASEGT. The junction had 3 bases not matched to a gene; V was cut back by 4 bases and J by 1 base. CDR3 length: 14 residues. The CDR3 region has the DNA TGTGCCAGCAGTGCCTCAGGGGGGAACACTGAAGCTTTCTTT. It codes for CASSASGGNTEAFF.

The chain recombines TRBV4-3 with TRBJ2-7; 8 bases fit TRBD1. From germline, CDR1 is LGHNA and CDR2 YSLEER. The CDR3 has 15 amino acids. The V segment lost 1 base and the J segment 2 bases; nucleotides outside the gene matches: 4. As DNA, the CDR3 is TGCGCCAGCAGCCAAGCAGGGACAGGAGCCTACGAGCAGTACTTC. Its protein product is CASSQAGTGAYEQYF.

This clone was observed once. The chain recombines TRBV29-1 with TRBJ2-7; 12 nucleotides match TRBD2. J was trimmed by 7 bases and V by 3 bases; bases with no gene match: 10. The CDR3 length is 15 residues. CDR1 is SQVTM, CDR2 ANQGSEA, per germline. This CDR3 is CSVDFPSGRAGEQYF. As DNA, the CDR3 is TGCAGCGTTGATTTTCCTAGCGGGAGGGCGGGGGAGCAGTACTTC.

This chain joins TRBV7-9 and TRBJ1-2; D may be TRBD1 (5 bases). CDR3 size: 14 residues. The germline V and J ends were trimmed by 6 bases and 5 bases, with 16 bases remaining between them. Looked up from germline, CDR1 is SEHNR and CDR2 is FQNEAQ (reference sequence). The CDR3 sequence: CASRPLAGSYGYTF. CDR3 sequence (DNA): TGTGCCAGCAGACCCCTGGCAGGGTCATATGGCTACACCTTC.

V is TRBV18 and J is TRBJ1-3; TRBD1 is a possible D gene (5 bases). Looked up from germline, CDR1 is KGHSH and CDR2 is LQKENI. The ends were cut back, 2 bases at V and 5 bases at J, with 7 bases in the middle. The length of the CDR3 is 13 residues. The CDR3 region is CASSPEGRNTIYF. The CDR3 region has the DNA TGTGCCAGCTCACCAGAGGGGAGAAACACCATATATTTT. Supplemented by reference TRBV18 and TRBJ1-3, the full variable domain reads NAGVMQNPRHLVRRRGQEARLRCSPMKGHSHVYWYRQLPEEGLKFMVYLQKENIIDESGMPKERFSAEFPKEGPSILRIQQVVRGDSAAYFCASSPEGRNTIYFGEGSWLTVV.

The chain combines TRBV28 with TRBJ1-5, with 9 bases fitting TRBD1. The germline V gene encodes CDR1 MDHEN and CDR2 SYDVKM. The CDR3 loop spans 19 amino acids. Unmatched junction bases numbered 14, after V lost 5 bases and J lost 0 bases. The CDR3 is CASSTDRGLKGYSNQPQHF. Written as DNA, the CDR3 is TGTGCCAGCAGTACGGACAGGGGTCTCAAGGGTTATAGCAATCAGCCCCAGCATTTT.

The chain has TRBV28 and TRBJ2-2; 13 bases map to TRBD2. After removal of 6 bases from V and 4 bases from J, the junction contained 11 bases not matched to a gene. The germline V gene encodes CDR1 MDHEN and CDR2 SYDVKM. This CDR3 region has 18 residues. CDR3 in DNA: TGTGCCAGCAGCCGGACTAGCGGGAGACCCCGGGGCACCGGGGAGCTGTTTTTT. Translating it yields CASSRTSGRPRGTGELFF.

The CDR3 DNA is TGTGCCAGCAGCCCCTGGACCCATTATACTGAAGCTTTCTTT. Its protein is CASSPWTHYTEAFF. The chain uses TRBV21-1 and TRBJ1-1. TRBV21-1 represents a pseudogene. The CDR3 is made up of 14 amino acids.

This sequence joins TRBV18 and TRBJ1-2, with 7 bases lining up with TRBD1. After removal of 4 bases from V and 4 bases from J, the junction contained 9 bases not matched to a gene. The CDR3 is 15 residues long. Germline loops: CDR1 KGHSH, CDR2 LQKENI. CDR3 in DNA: TGTGCCAGCTCACGTGTAGGGACAGACCGCTATGGCTACACCTTC. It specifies CASSRVGTDRYGYTF.

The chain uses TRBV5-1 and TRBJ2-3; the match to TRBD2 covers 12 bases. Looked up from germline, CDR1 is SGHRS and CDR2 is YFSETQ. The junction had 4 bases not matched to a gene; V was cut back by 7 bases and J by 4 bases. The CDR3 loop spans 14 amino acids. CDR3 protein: CASCLAGGPDTQYF. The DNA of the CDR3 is TGCGCCAGCTGCCTAGCGGGGGGGCCAGATACGCAGTATTTT. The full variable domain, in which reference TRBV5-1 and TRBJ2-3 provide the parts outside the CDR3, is KAGVTQTPRYLIKTRGQQVTLSCSPISGHRSVSWYQQTPGQGLQFLFEYFSETQRNKGNFPGRFSGRQFSNSRSEMNVSTLELGDSALYLCASCLAGGPDTQYFGPGTRLTVL.

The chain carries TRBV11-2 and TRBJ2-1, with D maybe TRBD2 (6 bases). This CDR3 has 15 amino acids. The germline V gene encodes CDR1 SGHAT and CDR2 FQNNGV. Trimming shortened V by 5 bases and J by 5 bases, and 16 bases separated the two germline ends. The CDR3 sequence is CASSLRGGTDNEQFF. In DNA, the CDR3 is TGTGCCAGCAGCCTGAGGGGCGGGACGGACAATGAGCAGTTCTTC.

For the CDR3, the DNA is TGTGCCAGCAGCTACTCTGTGCAGGGCGGTAATTCACCCCTCCACTTT. Translation: CASSYSVQGGNSPLHF. The chain links TRBV9 to TRBJ1-6, with D possibly matching TRBD1 (5 bases). CDR1 and CDR2 from the germline V gene are SGDLS and YYNGEE. Between the trimmed V and J ends, which lost 4 bases and 6 bases, there was a span of 17 bases. This CDR3 has 16 amino acids.

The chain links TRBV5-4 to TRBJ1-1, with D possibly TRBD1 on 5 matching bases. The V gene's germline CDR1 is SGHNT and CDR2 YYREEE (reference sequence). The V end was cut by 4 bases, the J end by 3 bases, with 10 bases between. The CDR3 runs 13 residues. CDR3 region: CASSPGRYTEAFF. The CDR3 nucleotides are TGTGCCAGCAGCCCGGGACGTTACACTGAAGCTTTCTTT.

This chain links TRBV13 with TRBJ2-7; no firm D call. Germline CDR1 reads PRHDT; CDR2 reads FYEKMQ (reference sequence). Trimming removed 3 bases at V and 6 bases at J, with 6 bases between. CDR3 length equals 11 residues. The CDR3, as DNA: TGTGCCAGCAGCTTGGCTATCGAGCAGTACGTC. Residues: CASSLAIEQYV.

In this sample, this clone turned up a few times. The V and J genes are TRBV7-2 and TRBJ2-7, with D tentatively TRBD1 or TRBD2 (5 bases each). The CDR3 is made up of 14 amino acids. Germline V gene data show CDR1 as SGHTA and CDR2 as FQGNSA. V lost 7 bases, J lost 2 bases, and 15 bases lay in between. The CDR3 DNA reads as TGTGCCAGCACCCCGGGGACCCGGACCTACGAGCAGTACTTC. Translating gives CASTPGTRTYEQYF.

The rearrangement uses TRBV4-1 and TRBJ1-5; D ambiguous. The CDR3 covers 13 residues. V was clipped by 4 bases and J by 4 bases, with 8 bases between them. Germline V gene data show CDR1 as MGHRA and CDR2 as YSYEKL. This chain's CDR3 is CASSPFSNQPQHF. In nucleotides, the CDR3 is TGCGCCAGCAGCCCCTTCTCGAATCAGCCCCAGCATTTT.

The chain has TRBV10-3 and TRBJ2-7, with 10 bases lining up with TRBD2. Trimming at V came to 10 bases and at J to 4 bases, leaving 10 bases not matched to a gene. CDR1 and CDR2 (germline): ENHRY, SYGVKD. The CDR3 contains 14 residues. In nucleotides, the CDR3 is TGTGCCACCGCTCGGGGGACTAGCGAGTACGAGCAGTACTTC. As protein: CATARGTSEYEQYF.

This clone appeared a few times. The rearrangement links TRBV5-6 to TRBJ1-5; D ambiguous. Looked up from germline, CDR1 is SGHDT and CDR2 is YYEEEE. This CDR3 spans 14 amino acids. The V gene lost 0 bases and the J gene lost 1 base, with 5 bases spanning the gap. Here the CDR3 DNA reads TGTGCCAGCAGCTTGGGGAGGAGCAATCAGCCCCAGCATTTT. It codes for CASSLGRSNQPQHF.